This T cell receptor (beta chain) appears in the sequencing data of a study of regulatory T cells in long-lasting Graves disease. Study-level information: Graves' patients diagnosed newly had used antithyroid drugs under 3 months.

The time point here: newly diagnosed GD, antithyroid drugs for less than 3 months. From PBMCs, RNA was extracted and then used to make the TCR library. Graves' disease diagnosis was established per American Thyroid Association guidelines. Study observations and caveats: With persistent disease, TRBV28, TRBJ1-2 and TRBJ2-5 were the favored segments.

The V end lost 5 bases, the J end lost 6 bases, and 13 bases lay between the germline ends. The V gene's germline CDR1 is SGHRS and CDR2 YFSETQ. This CDR3 comprises 13 residues. Both iRepertoire HTBI primers and Arm-PCR of CDR3 regions were used to build the TCR beta libraries. TCRdb passed the multiplex PCR reads through MiXCR, listing each CDR3 protein once. The sample lists about 530,000 distinct CDR3 sequences, around 16% seen once, with 25% in the top ten. The table lists this clonotype with a few counts. Antigen unknown. Separately, the same data were catalogued under a study of T cells in Graves' hyperthyroidism and ophthalmopathy. This second study says: Across 18 months, stable Graves' hyperthyroidism was marked by no progression to ophthalmopathy.

The sequence was obtained from a woman aged 35-65 years with Graves disease. The sample in question was peripheral blood mononuclear cells (PBMCs), obtained at new diagnosis, from a patient treated with antithyroid drugs. The chain carries TRBV5-1 and TRBJ2-3, with D unresolved. CDR3 protein: CASSIILGDTQYF. The CDR3 bases are TGCGCCAGCAGTATTATTCTCGGGGATACGCAGTATTTT. The complete variable domain, with remaining parts taken from reference TRBV5-1 and TRBJ2-3, reads KAGVTQTPRYLIKTRGQQVTLSCSPISGHRSVSWYQQTPGQGLQFLFEYFSETQRNKGNFPGRFSGRQFSNSRSEMNVSTLELGDSALYLCASSIILGDTQYFGPGTRLTVL.